This section outlines one T cell receptor beta chain sequence together with its context. As yet, its antigen is unknown. Sequencing used immunoSEQ multiplex PCR; TCRdb keeps in-frame clones, though not all of them. The sample includes some 250,000 clones, around 89% seen only once; the top ten take approximately 12%. The data originate from a study of Ad26.COV2.S vaccination and SARS-CoV-2 variants. For the study at large: As a participant in COV1001, the donor was in the Ad26.COV2.S trial arm. Study observations and caveats: Vaccine and placebo recipients had similar non-spike TCR breadth.

V lost 4 bases to trimming and J lost 4 bases, with 11 bases between them. CDR1 is SGHAT and CDR2 is FQNNGV in the germline V gene. This CDR3 has 14 amino acids. Treatment: 15 to 20 received Ad26.COV2.S at low or high dose, single or two shots; a few received placebo; per-sample allocation not given. Samples were taken on day 63 after the first vaccine or placebo injection. The specimen comprised peripheral blood, sampled in a trial of Ad26.COV2.S vaccine versus placebo. This chain joins TRBV11-2 and TRBJ1-3, with D hard to call. The sequence was collected from a person aged 18-60 years who received the Ad26.COV2.S COVID-19 vaccine or a placebo. CDR3 in amino acids: CASSSRTWGNTIYF. The CDR3 bases are TGTGCCAGCAGCTCCAGGACTTGGGGAAACACCATATATTTT. Combining the CDR3 with reference TRBV11-2 and TRBJ1-3 gives the whole variable domain EAGVAQSPRYKIIEKRQSVAFWCNPISGHATLYWYQQILGQGPKLLIQFQNNGVVDDSQLPKDRFSAERLKGVDSTLKIQPAKLEDSAVYLCASSSRTWGNTIYFGEGSWLTVV.